Presented here are 28 T cell receptor beta chains from one specimen sequenced in a study of blood T cell repertoires in COVID-19 (dated by TCRdb to the early 2020s). Library creation used the immunoSEQ multiplex PCR assay. Drawn from immuneACCESS, this table holds only the in-frame rearrangements with V and J called that TCRdb kept. Clones are partly lost; checked studies trace under half to an unresolved V gene and leave the rest unexplained. This sample gives 200,000 to 300,000 clones in total; around four fifths of them show up just once. 5% to 8% of the sample is in the top ten clones. Source material: peripheral blood. The receptors shown here come from an older woman with active or convalescent COVID-19.

In this sample, this clone turned up a few times. This chain connects TRBV5-1 to TRBJ2-1; the match to TRBD2 covers 15 bases. Germline CDR1 SGHRS, CDR2 YFSETQ. This CDR3 has 17 amino acids. V lost 4 bases to trimming and J lost 10 bases; unmatched junction nucleotides: 12. In DNA, the CDR3 is TGCGCCAGCAGCATGGGACTAGCGGGAGGACCAGGGAGAGAGCAGTTCTTC. Translating it yields CASSMGLAGGPGREQFF. The whole variable domain, filled in from reference TRBV5-1 and TRBJ2-1, reads KAGVTQTPRYLIKTRGQQVTLSCSPISGHRSVSWYQQTPGQGLQFLFEYFSETQRNKGNFPGRFSGRQFSNSRSEMNVSTLELGDSALYLCASSMGLAGGPGREQFFGPGTRLTVL.

CDR3 in DNA: TGTGCCAGCAGCTTATTGTTAGCGGGGGGATGGAACATTCAGTACTTC. It translates to CASSLLLAGGWNIQYF. The chain combines TRBV7-8 with TRBJ2-4, with 10 bases that match TRBD2. Per the germline V gene, CDR1 is SGHVS and CDR2 is FQNEAQ. This CDR3 is 16 amino acids long. With 2 bases clipped from V and 7 bases from J, the junction kept 8 bases outside the gene matches.

The rearrangement joins TRBV19 to TRBJ1-1; D may be TRBD1 (5 bases). V lost 4 bases, J lost 1 base, and 13 bases lay in between. CDR3 length equals 15 residues. The germline gives CDR1 LNHDA, CDR2 SQIVND (reference sequence). In DNA form, the CDR3 reads TGTGCCAGTAGTAAGTGGCCGACAGCGAACACTGAAGCTTTCTTT. It specifies CASSKWPTANTEAFF.

The CDR3 here is CASSISWGEDTDEQYF. For the CDR3, the DNA is TGTGCCAGTAGTATCTCGTGGGGGGAGGATACGGACGAGCAGTACTTC. The chain combines TRBV19 with TRBJ2-7; weak D call: TRBD2 (6 bases). Germline V CDR1 and CDR2: LNHDA, SQIVND (reference sequence). V shed 3 bases and J shed 5 bases, with 20 bases lying between them. CDR3 size: 16 residues.

The DNA of the CDR3 is TGTGCCAGTAGTATAGGCTGGGGGGGCCACTACAATGAGCAGTTCTTC. It is translated as CASSIGWGGHYNEQFF. This chain uses TRBV19 with TRBJ2-1; tentatively, D is TRBD2 (7 bases). The length of the CDR3 is 16 residues. CDR1 LNHDA and CDR2 SQIVND come from the germline V gene (reference sequence). V was cut by 1 base and J by 3 bases, with 13 bases left in between.

V and J are TRBV19 and TRBJ1-4; D gene uncertain. This CDR3 contains 15 residues. Germline assignment: CDR1 LNHDA and CDR2 SQIVND (reference sequence). Trimming removed 3 bases at V and 0 bases at J, with 8 bases between. The CDR3 coding sequence is TGTGCCAGTAGTATCGCCGGGTCAACTAATGAAAAACTGTTTTTT. Translating gives CASSIAGSTNEKLFF.

This chain links TRBV2 with TRBJ2-1; D is perhaps TRBD1 (7 bases). V was pared by 5 bases and J by 4 bases, with 18 bases between. The germline gives CDR1 SNHLY, CDR2 FYNNEI. The CDR3 has 16 amino acids. In DNA form, the CDR3 reads TGTGCCAGCAGTTCGCCTCAGGGGGGCCCATACAATGAGCAGTTCTTC. Residues: CASSSPQGGPYNEQFF.

The chain has TRBV9 and TRBJ1-2; TRBD1 agrees at 10 bases. Trimming removed 4 bases from V and 7 bases from J; junction bases left unmatched: 13. This CDR3 region has 16 residues. CDR1 SGDLS and CDR2 YYNGEE come from the germline V gene. This CDR3 is CASSSYSGTGDSGYTF. The CDR3 region has the DNA TGTGCCAGCAGCTCTTATTCCGGGACAGGGGACTCTGGCTACACCTTC.

CDR3 region: CSASTGGNNGYTF. The CDR3, as DNA: TGCAGCGCCTCGACAGGGGGCAACAATGGCTACACCTTC. V and J are TRBV29-1 and TRBJ1-2; 10 bases line up with TRBD1. J gave up 6 bases and V 7 bases, and 8 bases lay outside the gene matches. The CDR3 extends over 13 amino acids. The germline V gene encodes CDR1 SQVTM and CDR2 ANQGSEA.

The rearrangement joins TRBV10-3 to TRBJ2-3, with 10 nucleotides matching TRBD2. From germline, CDR1 is ENHRY and CDR2 SYGVKD. The V gene end was trimmed by 6 bases and the J gene end by 2 bases; junction bases not matched to a gene: 5. The CDR3 totals 15 residues. CDR3 DNA: TGTGCCATCAGCCCCGGGACTAGCGACACAGATACGCAGTATTTT. Protein product: CAISPGTSDTDTQYF.

In this sample, this clone turned up a few times. This chain links TRBV5-5 with TRBJ2-2; D gene ambiguous. This CDR3 has 15 amino acids. CDR1 is SGHKS, CDR2 YYEKEE, per germline (reference sequence). V shed 2 bases and J shed 0 bases, with 8 bases lying between them. CDR3 residues: CASSFTTTNTGELFF. The CDR3 coding sequence is TGTGCCAGCAGCTTCACTACAACGAACACCGGGGAGCTGTTTTTT.

The chain carries TRBV12-1 and TRBJ1-3; no DNA check was done on the table's D call, TRBD1. TRBV12-1 represents a pseudogene. The CDR3 runs to 19 residues. CDR3 protein: CASSYGDRGFFKSGNTIYF. The CDR3 nucleotides are TGTGCCAGCAGCTATGGGGACAGGGGTTTTTTTAAATCGGGAAACACCATATATTTT.

The rearrangement uses TRBV19 and TRBJ1-5; D is ambiguous. V lost 7 bases to trimming and J lost 0 bases, with 10 bases between them. The CDR3 loop spans 14 amino acids. The V gene's germline CDR1 is LNHDA and CDR2 SQIVND (reference sequence). The CDR3 region has the DNA TGTGCCAGTAATACAGCCTATAGCAATCAGCCCCAGCATTTT. Protein product: CASNTAYSNQPQHF.

This chain joins TRBV27 and TRBJ1-5; TRBD1 agrees at 10 bases. Per germline, CDR1 MNHEY and CDR2 SMNVEV (reference sequence). The junction had 10 bases not matched to a gene; V was cut back by 6 bases and J by 5 bases. The CDR3 runs 16 residues. The chain's CDR3 is CASRLKPGQGYQPQHF. CDR3 nucleotide sequence: TGTGCCAGCAGACTAAAACCGGGACAGGGGTATCAGCCCCAGCATTTT.

The gene calls are TRBV6-5 and TRBJ2-7; tentatively, D is TRBD1 (6 bases). The V and J ends lost 9 bases and 3 bases respectively, with 18 bases between them. Per the germline V gene, CDR1 is MNHEY and CDR2 is SVGAGI. CDR3 length: 14 residues. CDR3 loop: CASQPQPTGYEQYV. CDR3 nucleotides: TGTGCCAGTCAACCGCAGCCGACAGGCTACGAGCAGTACGTC.

This chain connects TRBV2 to TRBJ2-2, with D perhaps matching TRBD2 (5 bases). CDR1 and CDR2 from the germline V gene are SNHLY and FYNNEI. This CDR3 is 14 amino acids long. V gave up 4 bases and J gave up 5 bases, with 11 bases separating them. The CDR3 region is CASSGTRGTGELFF. CDR3 sequence (DNA): TGTGCCAGCAGTGGAACTAGAGGGACCGGGGAGCTGTTTTTT.

The chain carries TRBV30 and TRBJ1-6; TRBD1 matches at 9 bases. The CDR3 has 13 amino acids. CDR1 is GTSNPN, CDR2 SVGIG, per germline (reference sequence). The trim removed 5 bases at V and 8 bases at J, leaving 4 bases unmatched. CDR3 bases: TGTGCCTGGGGGACAGGGCGTTATTCACCCCTCCACTTT. Protein: CAWGTGRYSPLHF.

Concerning this clone itself: The same CDR3 arises from other DNA sequences in this sample as well. The chain employs TRBV7-2 and TRBJ2-1; unclear D gene. The CDR3 contains 13 residues. Deletions cut 1 base from V and 6 bases from J, with 7 bases between. Germline V gives CDR1 SGHTA, CDR2 FQGNSA. DNA of the CDR3: TGTGCCAGCAGCTTAGGTCCTAGCAATGAGCAGTTCTTC. This sequence encodes CASSLGPSNEQFF. The variable domain in full, completed from reference TRBV7-2 and TRBJ2-1, reads GAGVSQSPSNKVTEKGKDVELRCDPISGHTALYWYRQSLGQGLEFLIYFQGNSAPDKSGLPSDRFSAERTGGSVSTLTIQRTQQEDSAVYLCASSLGPSNEQFFGPGTRLTVL.

The chain links TRBV7-6 to TRBJ1-1; TRBD1 matches at 7 bases. After removal of 2 bases from V and 6 bases from J, the junction contained 9 bases not matched to a gene. Germline assignment: CDR1 SGHVS and CDR2 FNYEAQ. This CDR3 spans 15 amino acids. The CDR3 here is CASSLTAAGTAEAFF. CDR3 bases: TGTGCCAGCAGCTTAACCGCAGCCGGGACAGCTGAAGCTTTCTTT.

This chain links TRBV27 with TRBJ1-3, with TRBD1 matching over 8 bases. CDR1 MNHEY and CDR2 SMNVEV come from the germline V gene (reference sequence). V shed 0 bases, J shed 2 bases, and the junction held 6 bases outside the gene matches. The length of the CDR3 is 17 residues. The CDR3 is CASSLSPGQEAGNTIYF. The CDR3 DNA is TGTGCCAGCAGTTTATCGCCGGGACAGGAGGCTGGAAACACCATATATTTT.

V is TRBV28 and J is TRBJ2-2, with D uncertain. The CDR3 loop spans 15 amino acids. V lost 0 bases, J lost 2 bases, and 7 bases lay in between. Germline V CDR1 and CDR2: MDHEN, SYDVKM. CDR3 nucleotide sequence: TGTGCCAGCAGTTTATGGGGCACCAACACCGGGGAGCTGTTTTTT. Its translation is CASSLWGTNTGELFF.

The CDR3 loop reads CASKKDRVNTGELFF. The CDR3 DNA follows: TGTGCCAGCAAAAAGGACAGGGTGAACACCGGGGAGCTGTTTTTT. This rearrangement joins TRBV6-6 to TRBJ2-2, with 8 nucleotides matching TRBD1. Germline CDR1 and CDR2: MNHNY and SVGAGI (reference sequence). CDR3 length: 15 amino acids. The J segment lost 1 base and the V segment lost 7 bases, leaving 5 bases of the junction unmatched.

DNA for the CDR3: TGTGCCACCAGCAGATACAGGGATCTTACTGGGGCCAACGTCCTGACTTTC. Residues: CATSRYRDLTGANVLTF. The chain combines TRBV15 with TRBJ2-6, with D possibly matching TRBD1 (6 bases). CDR1 is LNHNV and CDR2 is YYDKDF in the germline V gene (reference sequence). The CDR3 runs to 17 residues. Deletions cut 2 bases from V and 2 bases from J, with 13 bases between.

This chain uses TRBV6-5 with TRBJ2-7; 7 nucleotides line up with TRBD1. Germline V gene lookup returns CDR1 MNHEY and CDR2 SVGAGI. The CDR3 is 15 amino acids. V lost 6 bases, J lost 4 bases, and 12 bases stayed unmatched. The CDR3 region is CASRPRRQGRYEQYF. In nucleotides, the CDR3 is TGTGCCAGCAGGCCCCGTAGACAGGGACGTTACGAGCAGTACTTC.

The V gene is TRBV4-2, the J gene TRBJ2-3; tentatively, D is TRBD2 (6 bases). This CDR3 comprises 16 residues. Between the trimmed V and J ends, which lost 4 bases and 0 bases, there was a span of 14 bases. Germline loops: CDR1 LGHNA, CDR2 YNFKEQ. CDR3 region: CASSLVAGRSTDTQYF. CDR3 nucleotides: TGTGCCAGCAGCCTGGTGGCGGGGCGCAGCACAGATACGCAGTATTTT.

This clone came up once. This sequence joins TRBV7-9 and TRBJ2-2; the D gene is possibly TRBD1 (5 bases). V lost 9 bases, J lost 1 base, and 9 bases lay in between. This CDR3 is 13 amino acids long. CDR1 and CDR2 from the germline V gene are SEHNR and FQNEAQ (reference sequence). CDR3 residues: CARSTVNTGELFF. The CDR3 DNA reads as TGTGCCAGGTCGACAGTGAACACCGGGGAGCTGTTTTTT.

The chain uses TRBV29-1 and TRBJ2-3; 9 bases align to TRBD2. In germline, CDR1 is SQVTM, CDR2 ANQGSEA. V lost 7 bases and J lost 2; bases outside the gene matches: 4. This CDR3 comprises 13 residues. CDR3 sequence: CSGLAELTDTQYF. The CDR3 bases are TGCAGCGGACTAGCGGAGCTCACAGATACGCAGTATTTT.

In DNA, the CDR3 is TGTGCCAGCCACGGGGGGCTGGGCACTGAAGCTTTCTTT. Translation: CASHGGLGTEAFF. The rearrangement joins TRBV2 to TRBJ1-1; possibly TRBD1 for D (6 bases). Germline lookup yields CDR1 SNHLY and CDR2 FYNNEI. The CDR3 is made up of 13 amino acids. The V end was cut by 8 bases, the J end by 4 bases, with 14 bases between.